The present entry profiles one T cell receptor beta chain with its context. The target antigen is unknown. A junction end diverges from the germline sequence, so it may reflect a read error. This entry is derived from a study of T cell repertoires in cytomegalovirus infection. Study summary: Indications came from public TCR beta signatures; they pointed to CMV infection and to a matching HLA type.

TCRdb re-derived calls from the reads in MiXCR, one entry per CDR3 protein. Here the sample spans about 770,000 distinct CDR3 sequences, 25% to 35% being singletons. This CDR3 has 15 amino acids. CDR1 is SGHVS, CDR2 FNYEAQ, per germline. Regarding the study as a whole: HLA-C-restricted CMV-specific TCR beta clonotypes prevailed in the ex vivo response.

The chain uses TRBV7-6 and TRBJ2-1; possibly TRBD1 for D (6 bases). The clonotype was recovered from a human donor in good health (CMV status not recorded). Some clones in this sample may be carry-over from other donors' samples. This specimen was cultured CD8+ T cells from PBMCs, taken from culture after CMV antigen stimulation. The CDR3 nucleotides read TGTGCTAGCAGCCCCAACAGGGAGTACTACAATGAGCAGTTCTTC. It specifies CASSPNREYYNEQFF.